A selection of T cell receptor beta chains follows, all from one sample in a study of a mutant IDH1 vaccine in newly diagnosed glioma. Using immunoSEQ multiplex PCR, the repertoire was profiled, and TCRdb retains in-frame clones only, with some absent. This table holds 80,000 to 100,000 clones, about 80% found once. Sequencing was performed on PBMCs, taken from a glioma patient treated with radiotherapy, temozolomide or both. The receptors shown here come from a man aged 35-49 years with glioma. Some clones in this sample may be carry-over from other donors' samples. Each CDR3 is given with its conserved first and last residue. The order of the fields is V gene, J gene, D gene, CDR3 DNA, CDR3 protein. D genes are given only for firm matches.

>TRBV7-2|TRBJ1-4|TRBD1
TGTGCCAGCAGCTTAGCCCAGGGACAGGGGAAAAGCCTGTTTTTT
CASSLAQGQGKSLFF
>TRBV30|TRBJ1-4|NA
TGTGCCTGGAGCCTAGGTGGGGGACTTGAAAAACTGTTTTTT
CAWSLGGGLEKLFF
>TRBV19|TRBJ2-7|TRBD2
TGTGCCAGTAGTAAACGCGGGACTAGCGGATCCTACGAGCAGTACTTC
CASSKRGTSGSYEQYF
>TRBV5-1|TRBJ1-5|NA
TGCGCCAGCAGCTTGGACAGTAATAGCAATCAGCCCCAGCATTTT
CASSLDSNSNQPQHF
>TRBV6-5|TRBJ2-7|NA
TGTGCCAGCAGTTACTCTGGGGTTTCCTACGAGCAGTACTTC
CASSYSGVSYEQYF
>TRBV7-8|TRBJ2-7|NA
TGTGCCAGCAGCTACCGCGAAACCTACGAGCAGTACTTC
CASSYRETYEQYF
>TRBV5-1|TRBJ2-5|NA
TGCGCCAGCAGCGAACTCGGGGCGGAGACCCAGTACTTC
CASSELGAETQYF
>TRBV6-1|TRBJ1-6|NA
TGTGCCAGCGGGACACTTTATAATTCACCCCTCCACTTT
CASGTLYNSPLHF
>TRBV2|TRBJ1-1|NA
TGTGCCAGCAGTGGTTCTCCCCGGAATGAAGCTTTCTTT
CASSGSPRNEAFF
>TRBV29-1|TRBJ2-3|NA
TGCAGCGCTTATAGGGGGAGCCTAGATATCACAGATACGCAGTATTTT
CSAYRGSLDITDTQYF
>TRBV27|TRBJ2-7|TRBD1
TGTGCCAGCGGCCGATACGAACAGGGGGGCGAGCAGTACTTC
CASGRYEQGGEQYF
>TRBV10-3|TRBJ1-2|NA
TGTGCCATCAGTGAGAGGGGGGAGATAGGCTACACCTTC
CAISERGEIGYTF
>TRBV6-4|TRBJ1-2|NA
TGTGCCAGCAGTCTCAGGGGTGGATCCTATGGCTACACCTTC
CASSLRGGSYGYTF
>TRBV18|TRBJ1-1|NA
TGTGCCAGCTCACTTGAGGGGAACACTGAAGCTTTCTTT
CASSLEGNTEAFF
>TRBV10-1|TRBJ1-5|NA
TGCGCCAGCAGTGAACGGGGGAGTCAGCCCCAGCATTTT
CASSERGSQPQHF